The sequence of this T cell receptor (beta chain) was determined in a study of cytomegalovirus exposure and HLA in healthy donors. The V gene's germline CDR1 is MDHEN and CDR2 SYDVKM. There are 12 residues in the CDR3. Trimming cost V 5 bases and J 10 bases, with 11 bases left between them. The study ran its PCR with 60 Vbeta and 13 Jbeta primers. Produced via immunoSEQ multiplex PCR; TCRdb's table is partial and in-frame only. Altogether approximately 160,000 clones are present, about 82% being singletons, with the ten largest covering about 0.8%. The TCR sequence derives from a female donor in good health and CMV-seronegative. The sequencing sample was made of PBMCs. V is TRBV28 and J is TRBJ1-4; no clear D. The DNA for the CDR3 is TGTGCCAGCAGTACTCTCATCGGAAAACTGTTTTTT. Translating it yields CASSTLIGKLFF.